This paragraph covers one T cell receptor (beta chain) sequence. Germline assignment: CDR1 SNHLY and CDR2 FYNNEI. V lost 6 bases and J 10 bases, leaving 16 bases between the germline ends. This CDR3 is built from 13 residues. This specimen belongs to a study of technical replicates of blood from a handful of donors. Data came from immunoSEQ multiplex PCR; TCRdb stores just in-frame clones and leaves some out. The sample holds more than 15,000 clones; about four fifths are singletons and the top ten take around a tenth. Sequencing was done on a sample of PBMCs. This receptor was identified in a human donor in good health. Some clones in this sample may be carry-over from other donors' samples. The chain recombines TRBV2 with TRBJ2-1, with D maybe TRBD1 (6 bases). The DNA for the CDR3 is TGTGCCAGCAGATCAGACAGGTTCAGCGAGCAGTTCTTC. Protein: CASRSDRFSEQFF. Complete variable domain (other parts from reference TRBV2 and TRBJ2-1): EPEVTQTPSHQVTQMGQEVILRCVPISNHLYFYWYRQILGQKVEFLVSFYNNEISEKSEIFDDQFSVERPDGSNFTLKIRSTKLEDSAMYFCASRSDRFSEQFFGPGTRLTVL.